The clone carrying this TCR beta chain occurred a few times. The protocol was immunoSEQ multiplex PCR, while the TCRdb copy is restricted to in-frame clones and leaves out a portion. Here the sample spans tens of thousands of clones, 65% to 85% being singletons. V was trimmed by 5 bases and J by 3 bases, leaving 10 bases between them. The CDR3 runs 13 residues. Per germline, CDR1 SEHNR and CDR2 FQNEAQ (reference sequence). The data derive from a study of memory CD4+ T cells and cytomegalovirus serostatus. Single viable CD3+CD4+CD8-CD45RO+ cells were sorted as the memory CD4+ T cells. The sequence derives from an adult in good health and CMV-seronegative. The chain employs TRBV7-9 and TRBJ1-1, with a weak D call TRBD1 (6 bases). The sequencing sample was made of memory CD4+ T cells from blood. CDR3 coding DNA: TGTGCCAGCAGCGGGAACAGGGACACTGAAGCTTTCTTT. Amino acids: CASSGNRDTEAFF.